The 15 T cell receptor beta chains below were found in one sample sequenced in a study of T cell repertoires in cytomegalovirus infection. Their recognized antigens are unknown. TCRdb re-called the reads with MiXCR, one entry per CDR3 protein. The sample yields about 470,000 distinct CDR3 sequences, approximately 42% seen once. The sample consisted of cultured PBMCs, taken from culture after CMV antigen stimulation. Receptors were obtained from a human donor in good health (CMV status not recorded). Some clones in this sample may be carry-over from other donors' samples.

This clonotype came up once. This rearrangement joins TRBV4-1 to TRBJ2-5; 7 bases match TRBD2. Germline assignment: CDR1 MGHRA and CDR2 YSYEKL. The CDR3 consists of 15 residues. With V trimmed by 1 base and J by 5 bases, 7 bases remained unmatched. This CDR3 reads CASSQVWGGVETQYF. The DNA for the CDR3 is TGCGCCAGCAGCCAAGTATGGGGGGGGGTGGAGACCCAGTACTTC.

In its sample, this clonotype was seen a few times. The chain employs TRBV7-9 and TRBJ2-7; 10 bases line up with TRBD1. Trimming removed 3 bases from V and 3 bases from J; junction bases left unmatched: 2. Per the germline V gene, CDR1 is SEHNR and CDR2 is FQNEAQ (reference sequence). The CDR3 covers 14 residues. CDR3 sequence (DNA): TGTGCCAGCAGCTTGGGACAGGGGCGCTACGAGCAGTACTTC. It encodes CASSLGQGRYEQYF.

The rearrangement uses TRBV10-3 and TRBJ2-3, with TRBD2 matching 7 bases. This CDR3 has 18 residues. Germline V gene lookup returns CDR1 ENHRY and CDR2 SYGVKD. V was clipped by 2 bases and J by 2 bases; unmatched bases: 13. CDR3 sequence: CAISEPGDGTTHTDTQYF. DNA for the CDR3: TGTGCCATCAGTGAGCCGGGGGACGGGACTACTCACACAGATACGCAGTATTTT.

The chain has TRBV12-3 or TRBV12-4 and TRBJ2-3, with D perhaps matching TRBD2 (6 bases). CDR3 size: 15 residues. Trimming pared 1 base from V and 2 bases from J, leaving 10 bases between. The CDR3 loop is CASSLVGGITDTQYF. For the CDR3, the DNA is TGTGCCAGCAGTTTAGTGGGCGGGATCACAGATACGCAGTATTTT.

The chain carries TRBV7-2 and TRBJ1-5; D gene uncertain. The V gene lost 5 bases and the J gene lost 8 bases, with 10 bases spanning the gap. Germline V lookup: CDR1 SGHTA, CDR2 FQGNSA. The CDR3 totals 12 residues. The DNA for the CDR3 is TGTGCCAGCAGCATTTTGAGTGAGCCCCAGCATTTT. Its translation is CASSILSEPQHF.

This clonotype came up many times. In DNA form, the CDR3 reads TGTGCCAGCAGCCTGCGGGGGGCCGCAGATACGCAGTATTTT. Its protein product is CASSLRGAADTQYF. V usage is TRBV7-2 and J usage is TRBJ2-3; TRBD2 agrees at 8 bases. Germline CDR1 and CDR2: SGHTA and FQGNSA. The CDR3 has 14 amino acids. V was pared by 5 bases and J by 4 bases, with 5 bases of the junction left unmatched.

V usage is TRBV7-2 and J usage is TRBJ1-1; maybe TRBD1 (6 bases). The CDR3 totals 16 residues. Trimming shortened V by 0 bases and J by 5 bases, and 16 bases separated the two germline ends. Germline V lookup: CDR1 SGHTA, CDR2 FQGNSA. The CDR3 here is CASSLAPVQGLTEAFF. CDR3 nucleotide sequence: TGTGCCAGCAGCTTAGCCCCGGTACAGGGTCTTACTGAAGCTTTCTTT.

The DNA of the CDR3 is TGTGCCAGCAGCTTGGGCCAGGGGTGGTACAATGAGCAGTTCTTC. Protein: CASSLGQGWYNEQFF. V usage is TRBV5-6 and J usage is TRBJ2-1; D might be TRBD1 (6 bases). CDR3 length: 15 amino acids. In germline, CDR1 is SGHDT, CDR2 YYEEEE. V dropped 0 bases and J dropped 4 bases, with 11 bases sitting between them. Using reference TRBV5-6 and TRBJ2-1 for the parts outside the CDR3, the full variable domain is DAGVTQSPTHLIKTRGQQVTLRCSPKSGHDTVSWYQQALGQGPQFIFQYYEEEERQRGNFPDRFSGHQFPNYSSELNVNALLLGDSALYLCASSLGQGWYNEQFFGPGTRLTVL.

The genes are TRBV28 and TRBJ2-5, with 7 bases identical to TRBD2. Per the germline V gene, CDR1 is MDHEN and CDR2 is SYDVKM. This CDR3 has 13 amino acids. With 6 bases clipped from V and 2 bases from J, the junction kept 3 bases outside the gene matches. CDR3 sequence: CASRPGLQETQYF. The DNA for the CDR3 is TGTGCCAGCAGACCGGGACTACAAGAGACCCAGTACTTC.

CDR3 sequence reads: CASGWTPGLAGPWGIQYF. The DNA for the CDR3 is TGTGCTAGTGGCTGGACACCGGGACTAGCGGGACCCTGGGGCATTCAGTACTTC. This chain joins TRBV12-5 and TRBJ2-4; 13 bases match TRBD2. The germline gives CDR1 LGHNT, CDR2 FRNRAP. The CDR3 has 18 amino acids. The V segment lost 6 bases and the J segment 9 bases; nucleotides outside the gene matches: 17.

The table lists this clonotype with many counts. The V call is TRBV11-2, the J call TRBJ1-2, with a possible D match to TRBD1 (6 bases). Trimming took 0 bases from V and 2 from J, leaving 10 bases between them. Germline CDR1 SGHAT, CDR2 FQNNGV. The CDR3 consists of 15 residues. CDR3 DNA sequence: TGTGCCAGCAGCTTAGAGTACGGACAGAACTATGGCTACACCTTC. Translating gives CASSLEYGQNYGYTF.

The genes are TRBV12-3 or TRBV12-4 and TRBJ1-1; D ambiguous. The CDR3 is made up of 14 amino acids. Trimming pared 2 bases from V and 2 bases from J, leaving 9 bases between. Here the CDR3 reads CASSLRVGNTEAFF. The CDR3 DNA sequence: TGTGCCAGCAGTTTAAGAGTGGGAAACACTGAAGCTTTCTTT.

The chain couples TRBV29-1 to TRBJ2-3, with 14 bases lining up with TRBD2. Looked up from germline, CDR1 is SQVTM and CDR2 is ANQGSEA. Germline trimming cut 6 bases from V and 0 bases from J; bases unmatched to any gene: 5. The CDR3 covers 16 residues. The CDR3 spells CSVGGTSGSSTDTQYF. The CDR3 nucleotides are TGCAGCGTGGGTGGGACTAGCGGGAGTAGCACAGATACGCAGTATTTT.

This chain uses TRBV7-9 with TRBJ1-1; the D is unclear. The CDR3 sequence is 12 residues long. CDR1 and CDR2 (germline): SEHNR, FQNEAQ (reference sequence). The germline V and J ends were trimmed by 5 bases and 4 bases, with 8 bases remaining between them. The CDR3 spells CASSRVSTEAFF. The DNA of the CDR3 is TGTGCCAGCAGCCGAGTTTCCACTGAAGCTTTCTTT.

The rearrangement uses TRBV6-5 and TRBJ1-1, with D tentatively TRBD1 (5 bases). The V and J ends lost 4 bases and 7 bases respectively, with 16 bases between them. Germline-derived CDR1 and CDR2 are MNHEY and SVGAGI. This CDR3 contains 14 residues. The chain's CDR3 is CASSSQAGRNEAFF. CDR3 coding DNA: TGTGCCAGCAGTTCCCAGGCAGGGAGAAATGAAGCTTTCTTT.